This TCR beta chain was captured by sequencing in a study of Graves' ophthalmopathy and Graves' hyperthyroidism. Study findings and constraints: The authors also found most expanded thyroid clonotypes above 0.001 frequency in blood. The model forecast ophthalmopathy progression, reaching roughly 70% sensitivity and around 73% specificity.

Amplified material comprised TCR beta CDR3 regions derived from RNA transcripts. HTBI primers were employed in first-round RT-PCR, then a second-round multiplex PCR followed. MiXCR was run by TCRdb on the multiplex PCR reads, yielding one entry per CDR3 protein. The data contain over 650,000 distinct CDR3 sequences, roughly two fifths of them seen just once; the ten biggest clones take up 2.5% to 3.5%. Details on this clonotype: Its antigen is still unknown. No conserved phenylalanine or tryptophan ends this CDR3, so it is likely a read error. It is unclear where the CDR3 begins or ends on the DNA, so no DNA is shown, and the CDR3 is as TCRdb lists it.

The CDR3 comprises 9 residues, both ends counted. CDR1 is SQVTM and CDR2 is ANQGSEA in the germline V gene. No donor had other autoimmune disease, uncontrolled infection, pregnancy or lactation. Out of 9.5 to 10 ml of fresh peripheral blood, PBMCs were obtained. The source material was peripheral blood. This clonotype was obtained from an adult man with Graves' ophthalmopathy. The chain combines TRBV29-1 with TRBJ2-6; the table's D call of TRBD1 was not tested on the DNA. CDR3 in amino acids: CSVDVSRTG.